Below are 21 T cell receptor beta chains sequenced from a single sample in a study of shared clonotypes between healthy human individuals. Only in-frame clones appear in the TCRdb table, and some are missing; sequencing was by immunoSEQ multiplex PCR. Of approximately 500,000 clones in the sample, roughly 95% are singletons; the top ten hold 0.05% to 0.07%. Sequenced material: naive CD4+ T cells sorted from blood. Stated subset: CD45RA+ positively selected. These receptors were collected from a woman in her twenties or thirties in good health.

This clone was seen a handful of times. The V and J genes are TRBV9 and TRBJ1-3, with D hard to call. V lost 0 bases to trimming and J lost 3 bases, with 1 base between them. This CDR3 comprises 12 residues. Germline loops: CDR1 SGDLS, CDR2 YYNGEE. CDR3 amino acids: CASSVGGNTIYF. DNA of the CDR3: TGTGCCAGCAGCGTAGGTGGAAACACCATATATTTT. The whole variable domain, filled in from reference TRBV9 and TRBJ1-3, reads DSGVTQTPKHLITATGQRVTLRCSPRSGDLSVYWYQQSLDQGLQFLIQYYNGEERAKGNILERFSAQQFPDLHSELNLSSLELGDSALYFCASSVGGNTIYFGEGSWLTVV.

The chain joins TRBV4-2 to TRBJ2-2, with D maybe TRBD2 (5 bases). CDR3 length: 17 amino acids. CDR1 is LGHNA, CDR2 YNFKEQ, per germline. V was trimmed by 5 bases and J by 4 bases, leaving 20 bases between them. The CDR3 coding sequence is TGTGCCAGCAGCTTGGAACACGGAGGAACGGTCACCGGGGAGCTGTTTTTT. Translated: CASSLEHGGTVTGELFF.

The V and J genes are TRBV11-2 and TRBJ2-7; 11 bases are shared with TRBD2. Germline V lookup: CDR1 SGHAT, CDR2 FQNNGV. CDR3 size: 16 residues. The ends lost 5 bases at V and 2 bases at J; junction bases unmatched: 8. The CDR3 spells CASSPRLAGPTYEQYF. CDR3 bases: TGTGCCAGCAGCCCCAGACTAGCGGGACCCACCTACGAGCAGTACTTC.

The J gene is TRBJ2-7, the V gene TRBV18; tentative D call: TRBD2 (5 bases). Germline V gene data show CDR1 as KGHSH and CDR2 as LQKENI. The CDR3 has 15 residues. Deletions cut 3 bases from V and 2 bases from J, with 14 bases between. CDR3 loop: CASSPGGGVTYEQYF. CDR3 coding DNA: TGTGCCAGCTCACCCGGAGGCGGCGTGACCTACGAGCAGTACTTC.

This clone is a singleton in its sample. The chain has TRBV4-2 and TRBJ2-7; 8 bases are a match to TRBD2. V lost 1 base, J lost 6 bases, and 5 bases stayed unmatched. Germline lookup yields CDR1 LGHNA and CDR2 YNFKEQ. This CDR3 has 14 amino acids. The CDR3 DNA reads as TGTGCCAGCAGCCAAGCCGGGCGGGAGGCCGAGCAGTACTTC. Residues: CASSQAGREAEQYF.

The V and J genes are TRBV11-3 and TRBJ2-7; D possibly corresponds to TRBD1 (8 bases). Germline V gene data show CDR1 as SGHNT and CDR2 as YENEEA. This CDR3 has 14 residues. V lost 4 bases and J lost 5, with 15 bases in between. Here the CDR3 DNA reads TGTGCCAGCAGCTCGGCCACAGGGGGGGACGAGCAGTACTTC. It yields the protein CASSSATGGDEQYF.

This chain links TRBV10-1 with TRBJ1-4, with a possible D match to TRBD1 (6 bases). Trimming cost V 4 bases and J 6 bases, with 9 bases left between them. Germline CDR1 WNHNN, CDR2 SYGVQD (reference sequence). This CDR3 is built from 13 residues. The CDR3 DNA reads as TGCGCCAGCAGTGCAGGGGTTTATGAAAAACTGTTTTTT. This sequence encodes CASSAGVYEKLFF.

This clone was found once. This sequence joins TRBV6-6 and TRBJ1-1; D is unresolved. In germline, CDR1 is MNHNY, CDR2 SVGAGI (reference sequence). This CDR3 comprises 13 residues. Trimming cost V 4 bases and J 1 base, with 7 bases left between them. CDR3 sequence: CASSSLRNTEAFF. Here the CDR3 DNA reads TGTGCCAGCAGTTCCCTGCGGAACACTGAAGCTTTCTTT.

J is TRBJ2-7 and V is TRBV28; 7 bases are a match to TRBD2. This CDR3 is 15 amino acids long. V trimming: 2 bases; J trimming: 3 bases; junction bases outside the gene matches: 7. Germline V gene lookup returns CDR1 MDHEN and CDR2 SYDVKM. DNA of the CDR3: TGTGCCAGCAGTTTAGGGGGGGTTGATCGCTACGAGCAGTACTTC. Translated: CASSLGGVDRYEQYF.

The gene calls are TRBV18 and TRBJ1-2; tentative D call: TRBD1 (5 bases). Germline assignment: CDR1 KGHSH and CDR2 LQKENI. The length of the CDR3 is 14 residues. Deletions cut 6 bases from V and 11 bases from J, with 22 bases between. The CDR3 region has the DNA TGTGCCAGCTCCCCCGGGACTGAACTTTGGGCTTACACCTTC. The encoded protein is CASSPGTELWAYTF.

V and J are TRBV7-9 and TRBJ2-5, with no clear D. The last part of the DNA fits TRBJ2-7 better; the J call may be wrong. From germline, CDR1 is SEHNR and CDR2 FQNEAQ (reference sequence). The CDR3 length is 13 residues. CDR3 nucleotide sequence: TGTGCCAGCAGCTTCCCCAGCTCCTACGAGCAGTACTTC. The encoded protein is CASSFPSSYEQYF.

The CDR3 region is CASSVEGTVYGYTF. CDR3 in DNA: TGTGCCAGCAGCGTAGAGGGGACAGTCTATGGCTACACCTTC. This chain links TRBV9 with TRBJ1-2; 7 bases are a match to TRBD1. Trimming removed 0 bases from V and 4 bases from J; junction bases left unmatched: 3. The CDR3 runs to 14 residues. Germline V gives CDR1 SGDLS, CDR2 YYNGEE.

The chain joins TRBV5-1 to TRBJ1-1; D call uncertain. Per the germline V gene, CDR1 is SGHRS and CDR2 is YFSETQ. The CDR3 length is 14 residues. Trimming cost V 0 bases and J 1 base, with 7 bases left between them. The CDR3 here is CASSLDGRNTEAFF. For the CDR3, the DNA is TGCGCCAGCAGCTTGGATGGGCGGAACACTGAAGCTTTCTTT.

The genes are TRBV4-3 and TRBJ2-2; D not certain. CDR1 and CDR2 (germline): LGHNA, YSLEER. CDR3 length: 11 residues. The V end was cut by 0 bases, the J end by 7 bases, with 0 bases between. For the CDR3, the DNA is TGCGCCAGCAGCCAAGACGGGGAGCTGTTTTTT. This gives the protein CASSQDGELFF.

The chain's CDR3 is CASPGTGSYEQYF. The CDR3 DNA sequence: TGCGCAAGCCCCGGGACGGGATCCTACGAGCAGTACTTC. This chain connects TRBV10-1 to TRBJ2-7; D could derive from TRBD1 or TRBD2 (5 bases each). Germline values: CDR1 WNHNN, CDR2 SYGVQD (reference sequence). This CDR3 is 13 amino acids long.

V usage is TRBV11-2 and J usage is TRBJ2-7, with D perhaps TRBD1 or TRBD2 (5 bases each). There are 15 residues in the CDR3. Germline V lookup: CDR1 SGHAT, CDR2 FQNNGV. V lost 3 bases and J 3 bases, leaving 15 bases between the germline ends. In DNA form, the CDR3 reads TGTGCCAGCAGCTTTCTCCGGGACGGAGGCTACGAGCAGTACTTC. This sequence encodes CASSFLRDGGYEQYF.

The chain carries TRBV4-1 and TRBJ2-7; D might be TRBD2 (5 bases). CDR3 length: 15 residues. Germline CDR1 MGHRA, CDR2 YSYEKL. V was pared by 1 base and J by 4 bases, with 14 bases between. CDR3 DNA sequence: TGCGCCAGCAGCCAAGGTGGTTTAGGGAGTTACGAGCAGTACTTC. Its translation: CASSQGGLGSYEQYF.

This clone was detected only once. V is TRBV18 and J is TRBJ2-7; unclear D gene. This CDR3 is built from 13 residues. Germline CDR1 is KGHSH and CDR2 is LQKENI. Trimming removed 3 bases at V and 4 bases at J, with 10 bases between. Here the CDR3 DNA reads TGTGCCAGCTCACCGACGGCAACTTACGAGCAGTACTTC. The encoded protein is CASSPTATYEQYF.

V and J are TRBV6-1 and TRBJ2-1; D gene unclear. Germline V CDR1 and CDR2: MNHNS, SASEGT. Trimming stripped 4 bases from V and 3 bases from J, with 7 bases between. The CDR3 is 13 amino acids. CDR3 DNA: TGTGCCAGCAGTGCCGGCTTCTACAATGAGCAGTTCTTC. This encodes CASSAGFYNEQFF.

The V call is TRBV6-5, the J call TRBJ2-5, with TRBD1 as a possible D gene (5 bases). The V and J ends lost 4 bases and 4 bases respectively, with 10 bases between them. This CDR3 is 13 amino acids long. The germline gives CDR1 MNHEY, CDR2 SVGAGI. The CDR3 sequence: CASSSQGGETQYF. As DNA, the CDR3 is TGTGCCAGCAGTTCGCAGGGTGGAGAGACCCAGTACTTC.

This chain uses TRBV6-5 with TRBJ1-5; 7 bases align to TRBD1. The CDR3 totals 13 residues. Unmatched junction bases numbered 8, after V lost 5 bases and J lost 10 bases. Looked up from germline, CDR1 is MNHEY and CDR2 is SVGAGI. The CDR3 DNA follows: TGTGCCAGCAGTATAAACAGGGGTATCCCCCAGCATTTT. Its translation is CASSINRGIPQHF.